Listed here are 27 T cell receptor beta chains from one sample, sequenced in a study of OX40 agonist ivuxolimab in advanced cancers. Assay: immunoSEQ multiplex PCR; the TCRdb copy retains only in-frame clones and omits some. The table has approximately 40,000 clones, over 80% seen once. Sample: CD4+ or CD8+ T cells sorted from blood, taken in a trial of the OX40 agonist ivuxolimab. These receptors were taken from an adult with an advanced solid tumor such as melanoma, head and neck, liver or kidney cancer.

The genes are TRBV7-3 and TRBJ1-5; 7 bases are shared with TRBD1. The germline gives CDR1 SGHTA, CDR2 FQGTGA. This CDR3 region has 16 residues. V gave up 3 bases and J gave up 0 bases; unmatched junction bases: 5. The CDR3 region is CASSFRGTDSNQPQHF. The CDR3 bases are TGTGCCAGCAGCTTCCGCGGGACAGATAGCAATCAGCCCCAGCATTTT. Full variable domain (outside the CDR3, taken from reference TRBV7-3 and TRBJ1-5): GAGVSQTPSNKVTEKGKYVELRCDPISGHTALYWYRQSLGQGPEFLIYFQGTGAADDSGLPNDRFFAVRPEGSVSTLKIQRTERGDSAVYLCASSFRGTDSNQPQHFGDGTRLSIL.

The V gene is TRBV9, the J gene TRBJ2-1; 8 bases are a match to TRBD2. The CDR3 is made up of 19 amino acids. The V segment lost 3 bases and the J segment 0 bases; nucleotides outside the gene matches: 14. Germline V gene data show CDR1 as SGDLS and CDR2 as YYNGEE. The CDR3, as DNA: TGTGCCAGCAGCGCCTCCCGAATAGCGGGGCCTAGCTCCTACAATGAGCAGTTCTTC. Translated: CASSASRIAGPSSYNEQFF.

V and J are TRBV7-1 and TRBJ2-3; D unresolved. TRBV7-1 is known as an ORF, though its function is uncertain. The CDR3 sequence is 12 residues long. V gave up 8 bases and J gave up 4 bases, with 10 bases separating them. The DNA for the CDR3 is TGTGCCAGCCGCACGGGCGCAGATACGCAGTATTTT. It encodes CASRTGADTQYF.

This chain uses TRBV7-9 with TRBJ1-4, with D perhaps matching TRBD1 (5 bases). This CDR3 has 17 residues. V gave up 2 bases and J gave up 3 bases, with 16 bases separating them. Germline CDR1 is SEHNR and CDR2 is FQNEAQ (reference sequence). The CDR3 loop is CASSLRDGTGANEKLFF. CDR3 coding DNA: TGTGCCAGCAGCTTACGAGACGGGACCGGAGCTAATGAAAAACTGTTTTTT. Combining the CDR3 with reference TRBV7-9 and TRBJ1-4 gives the whole variable domain DTGVSQNPRHKITKRGQNVTFRCDPISEHNRLYWYRQTLGQGPEFLTYFQNEAQLEKSRLLSDRFSAERPKGSFSTLEIQRTEQGDSAMYLCASSLRDGTGANEKLFFGSGTQLSVL.

This clone was found a few times. The chain joins TRBV19 to TRBJ1-1; possibly TRBD1 for D (5 bases). This CDR3 comprises 12 residues. V lost 6 bases to trimming and J lost 3 bases, with 8 bases between them. Germline lookup yields CDR1 LNHDA and CDR2 SQIVND (reference sequence). CDR3: CASRGGDTEAFF. The CDR3 nucleotides read TGTGCCAGTAGGGGAGGGGACACTGAAGCTTTCTTT.

This clone was counted a single time. The V gene is TRBV19, the J gene TRBJ2-7; no definite D call. Trimming shortened V by 5 bases and J by 0 bases, and 17 bases separated the two germline ends. The CDR3 is made up of 16 amino acids. CDR1 LNHDA and CDR2 SQIVND come from the germline V gene (reference sequence). CDR3 nucleotides: TGTGCCAGTAGTGTGGAACATGCTTTGAGCTCCTACGAGCAGTACTTC. Its protein is CASSVEHALSSYEQYF.

The chain is built from TRBV15 and TRBJ2-5; D not resolved. The length of the CDR3 is 13 residues. V lost 6 bases to trimming and J lost 3 bases, with 11 bases between them. CDR1 is LNHNV and CDR2 is YYDKDF in the germline V gene (reference sequence). The CDR3 DNA is TGTGCCACCAGGCCCTTAAGCGAAGAGACCCAGTACTTC. Translating it yields CATRPLSEETQYF.

V is TRBV7-4 and J is TRBJ2-1, with D perhaps TRBD2 (5 bases). Germline V gives CDR1 SGHVT, CDR2 SQSDAQ. With 1 base removed from V and 3 bases from J, the gap between germline ends came to 16 bases. The CDR3 has 17 residues. CDR3 nucleotide sequence: TGTGCCAGCAGCTTAGTAGGACTCTTACCTTACTACAATGAGCAGTTCTTC. Protein product: CASSLVGLLPYYNEQFF.

The chain employs TRBV6-5 and TRBJ1-2; a weak D match, TRBD1 (6 bases). Germline assignment: CDR1 MNHEY and CDR2 SVGAGI. The ends were cut back, 6 bases at V and 6 bases at J, with 8 bases in the middle. CDR3 length equals 11 residues. The CDR3 sequence: CASSHRDGYTF. DNA for the CDR3: TGTGCCAGCAGCCACAGGGATGGCTACACCTTC.

This chain joins TRBV29-1 and TRBJ2-1, with D unclear. V dropped 3 bases and J dropped 7 bases, with 7 bases sitting between them. CDR3 length: 11 amino acids. CDR1 is SQVTM and CDR2 is ANQGSEA in the germline V gene. CDR3 sequence reads: CSVDGANEQFF. Written as DNA, the CDR3 is TGCAGCGTTGACGGAGCTAATGAGCAGTTCTTC.

In DNA, the CDR3 is TGTGCCAGCAGTTTATGGGCAGGGGCTGAAGCTTTCTTT. This translates into CASSLWAGAEAFF. The rearrangement links TRBV6-5 to TRBJ1-1; possibly TRBD1 for D (6 bases). This CDR3 comprises 13 residues. The ends were cut back, 4 bases at V and 6 bases at J, with 12 bases in the middle. Germline lookup yields CDR1 MNHEY and CDR2 SVGAGI.

This clone was seen just once. The chain has TRBV4-1 and TRBJ2-1; TRBD1 agrees at 8 bases. Trimming took 0 bases from V and 0 from J; bases not matched to a gene: 10. Germline CDR1 is MGHRA and CDR2 is YSYEKL. The CDR3 spans 19 residues. DNA of the CDR3: TGCGCCAGCAGCCAAGATTCAGCCAGGGGGCAAGGCTCCTACAATGAGCAGTTCTTC. Its protein product is CASSQDSARGQGSYNEQFF.

The chain uses TRBV19 and TRBJ1-1; TRBD1 agrees at 8 bases. Germline CDR1 LNHDA, CDR2 SQIVND (reference sequence). With V trimmed by 7 bases and J by 1 base, 8 bases remained unmatched. This CDR3 has 15 amino acids. This chain's CDR3 is CASIPAGTGNTEAFF. The CDR3 bases are TGTGCCAGTATTCCGGCCGGGACAGGGAACACTGAAGCTTTCTTT.

To note about this clone: An end of the junction differs from the germline gene, which may be a read error. This rearrangement joins TRBV2 to TRBJ2-1; 9 positions agree with TRBD2. The CDR3 is made up of 16 amino acids. CDR1 and CDR2 (germline): SNHLY, FYNNEI. CDR3: CARSLSGGRGYNEQFF. The DNA for the CDR3 is TGTGCCCGCAGTTTATCGGGCGGGAGGGGGTACAATGAGCAGTTCTTC.

The chain combines TRBV6-1 with TRBJ1-1, with D hard to call. Trimming stripped 8 bases from V and 3 bases from J, with 16 bases between. This CDR3 comprises 14 residues. The germline gives CDR1 MNHNS, CDR2 SASEGT. Here the CDR3 reads CASGPGPYYTEAFF. Here the CDR3 DNA reads TGTGCCAGCGGACCGGGTCCTTACTACACTGAAGCTTTCTTT.

The chain joins TRBV10-3 to TRBJ1-2; D remains ambiguous. Germline V gives CDR1 ENHRY, CDR2 SYGVKD. Trimming shortened V by 0 bases and J by 8 bases, and 10 bases separated the two germline ends. The length of the CDR3 is 13 residues. The CDR3 sequence: CAISESGHQGYTF. The CDR3 DNA reads TGTGCCATCAGTGAGTCCGGGCATCAGGGCTACACCTTC.

This clone was observed once. This chain joins TRBV23-1 and TRBJ2-7; 8 nucleotides match TRBD1. TRBV23-1 is classed as an ORF, of uncertain function. CDR3 length: 15 residues. With 3 bases clipped from V and 2 bases from J, the junction kept 6 bases outside the gene matches. The CDR3 is CASSQGTGVPYEQYV. The CDR3 DNA sequence: TGCGCCAGCAGTCAGGGGACAGGTGTCCCCTACGAGCAGTACGTC.

The chain has TRBV11-2 and TRBJ2-7; 9 bases fit TRBD1. V trimming: 6 bases; J trimming: 4 bases; junction bases outside the gene matches: 7. Germline assignment: CDR1 SGHAT and CDR2 FQNNGV. CDR3 length equals 14 residues. CDR3 nucleotides: TGTGCCAGCAGTTACGGACAGGGGCAGTACGAGCAGTACTTC. Protein sequence: CASSYGQGQYEQYF.

The gene calls are TRBV7-2 and TRBJ2-7; 7 positions match TRBD2. The ends lost 1 base at V and 4 bases at J; junction bases unmatched: 4. Germline CDR1 reads SGHTA; CDR2 reads FQGNSA. This CDR3 has 14 amino acids. Written as DNA, the CDR3 is TGTGCCAGCAGCTTAGGACTAGCCCAGTACGAGCAGTACGTC. The encoded protein is CASSLGLAQYEQYV.

This clone came up a few times. The chain is built from TRBV5-6 and TRBJ1-1; no clear D gene. The CDR3 spans 13 residues. Germline V gene data show CDR1 as SGHDT and CDR2 as YYEEEE. V dropped 0 bases and J dropped 0 bases, with 3 bases sitting between them. The CDR3 spells CASSLGLNTEAFF. CDR3 in DNA: TGTGCCAGCAGCTTGGGCCTGAACACTGAAGCTTTCTTT.

The chain couples TRBV7-8 to TRBJ2-6, with D uncertain. V was trimmed by 5 bases and J by 0 bases, leaving 11 bases between them. Germline CDR1 reads SGHVS; CDR2 reads FQNEAQ. The CDR3 extends over 16 amino acids. The chain's CDR3 is CASSQMTPSGANVLTF. In DNA, the CDR3 is TGTGCCAGCAGCCAAATGACACCCTCTGGGGCCAACGTCCTGACTTTC.

The sample holds one count of this clone. J is TRBJ2-7 and V is TRBV5-6, with D perhaps matching TRBD1 or TRBD2 (5 bases each). This CDR3 has 15 residues. V lost 0 bases, J lost 4 bases, and 14 bases lay in between. Germline CDR1 SGHDT, CDR2 YYEEEE. The CDR3 coding sequence is TGTGCCAGCAGCTTGGGAGGGGCTCTGGGGTACGAGCAGTACTTC. It translates to CASSLGGALGYEQYF.

J is TRBJ1-6 and V is TRBV6-6; D is uncertain. The CDR3 is 14 amino acids. The V end was cut by 4 bases, the J end by 17 bases, with 21 bases between. Germline loops: CDR1 MNHNY, CDR2 SVGAGI (reference sequence). DNA for the CDR3: TGTGCCAGCAGTTTCCTTACCTCGGGGTCCCCTATCCACTTT. It is translated as CASSFLTSGSPIHF.

This chain joins TRBV27 and TRBJ2-1; a weak D match, TRBD2 (5 bases). V was clipped by 2 bases and J by 0 bases, with 8 bases between them. There are 15 residues in the CDR3. Germline loops: CDR1 MNHEY, CDR2 SMNVEV (reference sequence). The CDR3 loop is CASSLVASSYNEQFF. The CDR3 DNA is TGTGCCAGCAGTTTAGTAGCGAGCTCCTACAATGAGCAGTTCTTC.

V usage is TRBV7-2 and J usage is TRBJ1-2, with unresolved D. The CDR3 has 14 residues. Trimming took 8 bases from V and 3 from J, leaving 16 bases between them. The germline V gene has CDR1 SGHTA and CDR2 FQGNSA. CDR3 DNA sequence: TGTGCCAGCGGATTCCCTTATGACTACTATGGCTACACCTTC. It yields the protein CASGFPYDYYGYTF.

V is TRBV11-2 and J is TRBJ1-1; D not resolved. Trimming cost V 3 bases and J 1 base, with 9 bases left between them. Per germline, CDR1 SGHAT and CDR2 FQNNGV. CDR3 length: 14 residues. The CDR3 DNA reads as TGTGCCAGCAGCTTTGCAGGAGCGAACACTGAAGCTTTCTTT. As protein: CASSFAGANTEAFF.

This chain links TRBV7-9 with TRBJ2-7; 11 nucleotides match TRBD2. The CDR3 loop spans 16 amino acids. Trimming cost V 4 bases and J 4 bases; bases outside gene matches: 9. The germline CDR1 and CDR2 sequences are SEHNR and FQNEAQ (reference sequence). In nucleotides, the CDR3 is TGTGCCAGCAGCTCCCTGACTAGCGGGACCACGTACGAGCAGTACTTC. This sequence encodes CASSSLTSGTTYEQYF.